The sequence of this T cell receptor (beta chain) was determined in a study of response to subunit inactivated influenza vaccine. The sample holds a few counts of this clonotype. The CDR3 has 13 amino acids. CDR1 LGHDT and CDR2 YNNKEL come from the germline V gene (reference sequence). V gave up 4 bases and J gave up 9 bases, with 13 bases separating them. One entry per CDR3 protein results from TCRdb running MiXCR on the RT-PCR reads. The repertoire has about 500,000 distinct CDR3 sequences, about 15% of them found once; the top ten carry less than 4%. The chain recombines TRBV3-1 with TRBJ1-5; D unclear. The specimen comprised CD4+ T cells sorted from PBMCs, sampled less than 30 months after vaccination. This TCR derives from a man between 50 and 69 years old who received an inactivated influenza vaccine. The CDR3 DNA reads TGTGCCAGCAGCCCGATGCAGCGGGGGCCCCAGCATTTT. This gives the protein CASSPMQRGPQHF.